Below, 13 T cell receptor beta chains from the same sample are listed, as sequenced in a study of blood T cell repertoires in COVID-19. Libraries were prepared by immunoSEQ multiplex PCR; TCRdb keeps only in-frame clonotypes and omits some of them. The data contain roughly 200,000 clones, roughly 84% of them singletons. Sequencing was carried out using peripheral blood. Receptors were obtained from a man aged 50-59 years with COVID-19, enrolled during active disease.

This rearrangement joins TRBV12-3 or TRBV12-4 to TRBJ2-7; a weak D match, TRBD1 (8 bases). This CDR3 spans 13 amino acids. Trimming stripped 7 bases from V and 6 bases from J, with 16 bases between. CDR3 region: CASNLQGGAEQYF. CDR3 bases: TGTGCCAGCAACCTACAGGGGGGGGCCGAGCAGTACTTC.

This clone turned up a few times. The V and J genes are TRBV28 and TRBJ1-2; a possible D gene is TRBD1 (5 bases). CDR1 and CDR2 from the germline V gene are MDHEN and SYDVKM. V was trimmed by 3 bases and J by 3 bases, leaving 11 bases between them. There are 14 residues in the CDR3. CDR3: CASSFPDKYYGYTF. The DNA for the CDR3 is TGTGCCAGCAGTTTTCCGGACAAGTACTATGGCTACACCTTC.

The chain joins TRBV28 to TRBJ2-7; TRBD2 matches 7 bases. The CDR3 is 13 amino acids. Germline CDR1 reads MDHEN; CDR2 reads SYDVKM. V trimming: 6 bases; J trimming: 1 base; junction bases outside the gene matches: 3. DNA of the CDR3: TGTGCCAGCAGCCCCGGGAGGTCCTACGAGCAGTACTTC. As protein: CASSPGRSYEQYF.

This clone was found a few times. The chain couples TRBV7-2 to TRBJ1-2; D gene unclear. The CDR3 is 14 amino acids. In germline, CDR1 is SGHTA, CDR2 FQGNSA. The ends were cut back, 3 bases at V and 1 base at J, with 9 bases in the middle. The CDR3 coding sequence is TGTGCCAGCAGCTTGCATCAGAATAACTATGGCTACACCTTC. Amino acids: CASSLHQNNYGYTF.

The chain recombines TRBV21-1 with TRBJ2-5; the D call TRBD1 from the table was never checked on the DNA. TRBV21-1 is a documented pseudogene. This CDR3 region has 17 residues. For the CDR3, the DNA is TGTGCCAGCAGCAAAGCCGGAGAAGGGGGCGAAGAAGAGACCCAGTACTTC. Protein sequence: CASSKAGEGGEEETQYF.

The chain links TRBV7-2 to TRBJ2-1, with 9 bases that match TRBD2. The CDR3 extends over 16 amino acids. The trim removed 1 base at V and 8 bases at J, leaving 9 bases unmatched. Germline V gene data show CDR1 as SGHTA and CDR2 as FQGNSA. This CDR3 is CASSLGGWRGGDEQFF. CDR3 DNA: TGTGCCAGCAGCTTAGGGGGGTGGCGGGGGGGAGATGAGCAGTTCTTC. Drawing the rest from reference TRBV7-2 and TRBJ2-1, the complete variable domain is GAGVSQSPSNKVTEKGKDVELRCDPISGHTALYWYRQSLGQGLEFLIYFQGNSAPDKSGLPSDRFSAERTGGSVSTLTIQRTQQEDSAVYLCASSLGGWRGGDEQFFGPGTRLTVL.

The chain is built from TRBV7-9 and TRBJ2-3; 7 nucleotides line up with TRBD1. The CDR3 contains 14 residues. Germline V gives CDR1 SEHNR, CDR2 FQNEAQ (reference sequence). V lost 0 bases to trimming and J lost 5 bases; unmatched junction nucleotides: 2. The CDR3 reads CASSLATGLDTQYF. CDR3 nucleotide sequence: TGTGCCAGCAGCTTAGCGACAGGGTTAGATACGCAGTATTTT.

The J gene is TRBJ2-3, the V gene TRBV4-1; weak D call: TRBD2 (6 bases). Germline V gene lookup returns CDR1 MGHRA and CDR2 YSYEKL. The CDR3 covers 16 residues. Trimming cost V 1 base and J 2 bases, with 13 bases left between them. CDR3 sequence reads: CASSQAEASATDTQYF. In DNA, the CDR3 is TGCGCCAGCAGCCAAGCCGAGGCTAGCGCCACAGATACGCAGTATTTT.

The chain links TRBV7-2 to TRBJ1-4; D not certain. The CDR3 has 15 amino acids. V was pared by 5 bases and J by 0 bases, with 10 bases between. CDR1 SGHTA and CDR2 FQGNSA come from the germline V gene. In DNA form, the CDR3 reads TGTGCCAGCAGCGAGGCGGGAGCAACTAATGAAAAACTGTTTTTT. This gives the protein CASSEAGATNEKLFF.

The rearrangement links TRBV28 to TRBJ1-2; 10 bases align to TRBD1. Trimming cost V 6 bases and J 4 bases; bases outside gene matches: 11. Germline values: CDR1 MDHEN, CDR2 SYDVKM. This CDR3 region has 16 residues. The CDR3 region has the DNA TGTGCCAGCAGATCCACCGGGACAGGGGTGAGCTATGGCTACACCTTC. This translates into CASRSTGTGVSYGYTF.

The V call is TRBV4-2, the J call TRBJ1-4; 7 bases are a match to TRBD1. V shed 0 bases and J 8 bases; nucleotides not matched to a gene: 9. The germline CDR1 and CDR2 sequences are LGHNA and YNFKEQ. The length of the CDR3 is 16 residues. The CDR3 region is CASSQETQGPREKLFF. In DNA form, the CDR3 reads TGTGCCAGCAGCCAAGAGACACAGGGGCCTAGGGAAAAACTGTTTTTT.

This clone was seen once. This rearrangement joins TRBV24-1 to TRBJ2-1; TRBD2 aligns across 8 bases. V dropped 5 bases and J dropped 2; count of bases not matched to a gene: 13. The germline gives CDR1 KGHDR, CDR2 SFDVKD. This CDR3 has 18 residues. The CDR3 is CATSGPPLSGSTYNEQFF. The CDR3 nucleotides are TGTGCCACCAGTGGGCCCCCCCTAAGCGGGAGTACCTACAATGAGCAGTTCTTC.

DNA for the CDR3: TGTGCCAGCAGCGCACCTAGACAGGGCCTGGCCGATACGCAGTATTTT. This codes for CASSAPRQGLADTQYF. V usage is TRBV5-4 and J usage is TRBJ2-3, with 7 bases fitting TRBD1. The junction had 14 bases not matched to a gene; V was cut back by 4 bases and J by 6 bases. The CDR3 loop spans 16 amino acids. CDR1 is SGHNT, CDR2 YYREEE, per germline (reference sequence). Drawing the rest from reference TRBV5-4 and TRBJ2-3, the complete variable domain is ETGVTQSPTHLIKTRGQQVTLRCSSQSGHNTVSWYQQALGQGPQFIFQYYREEENGRGNFPPRFSGLQFPNYSSELNVNALELDDSALYLCASSAPRQGLADTQYFGPGTRLTVL.